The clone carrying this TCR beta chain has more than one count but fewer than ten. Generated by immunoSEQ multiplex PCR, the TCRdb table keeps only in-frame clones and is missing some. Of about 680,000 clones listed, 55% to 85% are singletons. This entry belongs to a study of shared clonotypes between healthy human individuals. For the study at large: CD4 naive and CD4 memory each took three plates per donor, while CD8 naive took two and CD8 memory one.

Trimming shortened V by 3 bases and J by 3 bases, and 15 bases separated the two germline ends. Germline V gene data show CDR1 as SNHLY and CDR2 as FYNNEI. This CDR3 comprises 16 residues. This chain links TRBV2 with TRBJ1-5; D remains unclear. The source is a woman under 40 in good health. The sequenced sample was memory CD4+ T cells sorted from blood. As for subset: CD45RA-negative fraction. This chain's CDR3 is CASSDRVVGSNQPQHF. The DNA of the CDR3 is TGTGCCAGCAGTGATAGGGTGGTGGGGTCCAATCAGCCCCAGCATTTT.